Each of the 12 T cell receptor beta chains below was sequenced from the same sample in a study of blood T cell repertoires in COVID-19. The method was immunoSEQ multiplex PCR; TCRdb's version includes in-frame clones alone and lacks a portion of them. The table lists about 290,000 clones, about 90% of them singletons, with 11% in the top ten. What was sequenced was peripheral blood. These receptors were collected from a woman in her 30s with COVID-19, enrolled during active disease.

CDR3 sequence reads: CSVEVVWRGEQFF. DNA of the CDR3: TGCAGCGTTGAAGTGGTTTGGAGGGGTGAGCAGTTCTTC. The genes are TRBV29-1 and TRBJ2-1; D is possibly TRBD2 (6 bases). Germline CDR1 reads SQVTM; CDR2 reads ANQGSEA. CDR3 length: 13 amino acids. V shed 1 base and J shed 9 bases, with 13 bases lying between them.

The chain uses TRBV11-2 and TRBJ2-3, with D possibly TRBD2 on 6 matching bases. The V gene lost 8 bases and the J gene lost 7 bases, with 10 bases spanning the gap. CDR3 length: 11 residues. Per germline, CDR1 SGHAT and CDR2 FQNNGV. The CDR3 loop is CASARGYTQYF. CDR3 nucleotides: TGTGCCAGCGCCCGGGGGTATACGCAGTATTTT.

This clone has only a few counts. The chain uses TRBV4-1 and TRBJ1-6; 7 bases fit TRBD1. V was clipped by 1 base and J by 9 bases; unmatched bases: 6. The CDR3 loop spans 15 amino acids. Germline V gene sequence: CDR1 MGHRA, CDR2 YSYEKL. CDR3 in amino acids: CASSQGGQLGSPLHF. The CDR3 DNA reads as TGCGCCAGCAGCCAAGGGGGACAGTTGGGTTCACCCCTCCACTTT.

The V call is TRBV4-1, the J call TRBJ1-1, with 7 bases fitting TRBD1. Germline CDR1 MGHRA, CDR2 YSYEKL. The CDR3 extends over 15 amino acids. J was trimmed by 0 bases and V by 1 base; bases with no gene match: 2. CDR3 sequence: CASSQGQGLNTEAFF. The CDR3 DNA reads TGCGCCAGCAGCCAAGGACAGGGATTGAACACTGAAGCTTTCTTT.

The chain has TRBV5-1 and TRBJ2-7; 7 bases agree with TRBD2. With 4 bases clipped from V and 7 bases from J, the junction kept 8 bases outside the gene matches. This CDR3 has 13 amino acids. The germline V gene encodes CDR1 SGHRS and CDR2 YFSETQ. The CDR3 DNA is TGCGCCAGCAGCGGGGAGGGCCGAAGGGAGCAGTACTTC. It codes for CASSGEGRREQYF.

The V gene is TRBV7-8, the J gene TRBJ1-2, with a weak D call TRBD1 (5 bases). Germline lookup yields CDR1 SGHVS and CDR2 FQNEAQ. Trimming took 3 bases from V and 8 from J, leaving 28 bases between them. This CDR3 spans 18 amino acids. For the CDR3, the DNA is TGTGCCAGCAGCTTCACCGTGGGGGGTGACGGATGGGAAGAAGGCTACACCTTC. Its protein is CASSFTVGGDGWEEGYTF.

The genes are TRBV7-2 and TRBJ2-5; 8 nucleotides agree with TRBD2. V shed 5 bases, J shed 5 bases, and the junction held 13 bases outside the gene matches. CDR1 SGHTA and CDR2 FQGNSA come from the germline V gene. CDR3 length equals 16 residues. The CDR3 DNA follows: TGTGCCAGCAGCCTGGGGGCGGGGGGCTCCTGGGAGACCCAGTACTTC. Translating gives CASSLGAGGSWETQYF.

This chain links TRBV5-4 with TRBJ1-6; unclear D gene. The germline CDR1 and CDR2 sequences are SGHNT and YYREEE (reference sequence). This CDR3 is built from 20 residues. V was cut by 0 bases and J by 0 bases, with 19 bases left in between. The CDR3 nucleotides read TGTGCCAGCAGCTTGGAAGGGAGTCCCTTCACGAGCTCCTATAATTCACCCCTCCACTTT. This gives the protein CASSLEGSPFTSSYNSPLHF.

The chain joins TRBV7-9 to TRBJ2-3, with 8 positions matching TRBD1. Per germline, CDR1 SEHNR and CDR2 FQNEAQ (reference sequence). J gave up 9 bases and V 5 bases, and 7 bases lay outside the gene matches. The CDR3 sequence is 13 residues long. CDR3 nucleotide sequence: TGTGCCAGCAGCCCGGACAGACAGGGGACGCAGTATTTT. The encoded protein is CASSPDRQGTQYF.

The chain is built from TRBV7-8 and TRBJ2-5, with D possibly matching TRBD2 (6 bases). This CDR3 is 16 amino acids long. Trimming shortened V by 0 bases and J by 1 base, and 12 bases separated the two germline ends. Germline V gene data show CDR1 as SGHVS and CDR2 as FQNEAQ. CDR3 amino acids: CASSLAVTGGQETQYF. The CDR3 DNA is TGTGCCAGCAGCTTAGCCGTAACCGGGGGCCAAGAGACCCAGTACTTC. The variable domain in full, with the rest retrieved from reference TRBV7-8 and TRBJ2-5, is GAGVSQSPRYKVAKRGQDVALRCDPISGHVSLFWYQQALGQGPEFLTYFQNEAQLDKSGLPSDRFFAERPEGSVSTLKIQRTQQEDSAVYLCASSLAVTGGQETQYFGPGTRLLVL.

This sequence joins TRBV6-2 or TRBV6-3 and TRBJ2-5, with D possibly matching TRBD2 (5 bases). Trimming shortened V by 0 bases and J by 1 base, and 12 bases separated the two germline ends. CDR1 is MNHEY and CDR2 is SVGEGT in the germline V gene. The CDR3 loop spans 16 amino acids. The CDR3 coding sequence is TGTGCCAGCAGTTACTCGACGGTTGGAGGCCAAGAGACCCAGTACTTC. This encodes CASSYSTVGGQETQYF.

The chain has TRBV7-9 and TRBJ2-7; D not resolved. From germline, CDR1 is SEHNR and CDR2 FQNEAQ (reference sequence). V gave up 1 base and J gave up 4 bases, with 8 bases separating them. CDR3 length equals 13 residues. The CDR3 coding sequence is TGTGCCAGCAGCTTAGTATCGGGTTACGAGCAGTACTTC. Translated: CASSLVSGYEQYF.